One sample yielded the 29 T cell receptor beta chains listed below, sequenced in a study of cytomegalovirus exposure and HLA in healthy donors. It was with 60 Vbeta and 13 Jbeta primers that the PCR ran. Profiling relied on immunoSEQ multiplex PCR, and the TCRdb table lists in-frame clones only, not all of them. The data contain around 140,000 clones, under 70% of them singletons. Sequencing was performed on PBMCs. The receptors derive from a woman in her fifties or sixties in good health and CMV-seronegative.

The gene calls are TRBV6-5 and TRBJ1-2; the match to TRBD1 covers 7 bases. The CDR3 runs to 12 residues. Per germline, CDR1 MNHEY and CDR2 SVGAGI. The trim removed 6 bases at V and 8 bases at J, leaving 6 bases unmatched. The CDR3 here is CASRGTGEGYTF. CDR3 in DNA: TGTGCCAGCAGAGGAACAGGGGAAGGCTACACCTTC.

On this clone: Other DNA sequences in the same sample also yield this CDR3. This chain joins TRBV5-1 and TRBJ2-5; 13 bases fit TRBD2. The J segment lost 2 bases and the V segment lost 0 bases, leaving 1 base of the junction unmatched. CDR1 SGHRS and CDR2 YFSETQ come from the germline V gene. CDR3 length equals 16 residues. CDR3 protein: CASSLGLAGGQETQYF. In DNA, the CDR3 is TGCGCCAGCAGCTTGGGACTAGCGGGGGGTCAAGAGACCCAGTACTTC.

The chain joins TRBV2 to TRBJ1-6; TRBD1 matches 8 bases. This CDR3 has 17 amino acids. Germline loops: CDR1 SNHLY, CDR2 FYNNEI. Unmatched junction bases numbered 12, after V lost 4 bases and J lost 7 bases. CDR3 in amino acids: CASSVGRRGQLNSPLHF. The CDR3 nucleotides are TGTGCCAGCAGTGTTGGTCGCAGGGGGCAACTGAATTCACCCCTCCACTTT.

This clone was seen once. This sequence joins TRBV27 and TRBJ2-2, with 12 bases aligning to TRBD2. The CDR3 has 19 residues. CDR1 MNHEY and CDR2 SMNVEV come from the germline V gene (reference sequence). Losses at the gene ends were 6 bases for V and 5 bases for J; bases not matched to a gene: 16. CDR3 sequence: CASRQGTLQGLAGTGELFF. CDR3 coding DNA: TGTGCCAGCAGGCAAGGGACACTTCAGGGACTAGCGGGTACCGGGGAGCTGTTTTTT.

The chain is built from TRBV7-2 and TRBJ2-3, with TRBD2 matching 16 bases. This CDR3 is built from 17 residues. J gave up 4 bases and V 4 bases, and 5 bases lay outside the gene matches. Per germline, CDR1 SGHTA and CDR2 FQGNSA. The CDR3 DNA reads TGTGCCAGCAGCTGGGCGGGGACTAGCGGGGGGGCAGATACGCAGTATTTT. Its protein product is CASSWAGTSGGADTQYF.

This clone was picked up a small number of times. One end of the junction varies from germline; a read error may be responsible. The chain has TRBV10-3 and TRBJ1-1; TRBD1 matches at 7 bases. The germline gives CDR1 ENHRY, CDR2 SYGVKD. The CDR3 totals 15 residues. In DNA form, the CDR3 reads TGTGCCAGCAGTGGGGGACAGAGGTTGAACACTGAAGCTTTCTTT. This sequence encodes CASSGGQRLNTEAFF.

This rearrangement joins TRBV29-1 to TRBJ2-5; TRBD1 might be the D (6 bases). CDR3 length: 13 residues. Looked up from germline, CDR1 is SQVTM and CDR2 is ANQGSEA. V gave up 5 bases and J gave up 2 bases, with 12 bases separating them. CDR3 coding DNA: TGCAGCGTTCCCCAGGGGCGGCAAGAGACCCAGTACTTC. Translated, it gives CSVPQGRQETQYF.

The chain is built from TRBV6-5 and TRBJ2-3, with D perhaps TRBD2 (6 bases). Trimming pared 2 bases from V and 7 bases from J, leaving 19 bases between. CDR1 MNHEY and CDR2 SVGAGI come from the germline V gene. This CDR3 has 16 amino acids. CDR3 in DNA: TGTGCCAGCAGTTACGGATTCGTGGGGGGTGCGAATACGCAGTATTTT. It yields the protein CASSYGFVGGANTQYF.

Only a few counts were recorded for this clone. Other nucleotide sequences in the sample specify the same CDR3. This rearrangement joins TRBV6-4 to TRBJ2-7, with D possibly being TRBD1 (5 bases). Trimming stripped 2 bases from V and 8 bases from J, with 13 bases between. Germline assignment: CDR1 MRHNA and CDR2 SNTAGT. The CDR3 runs 13 residues. CDR3 coding DNA: TGTGCCAGCAGTGACCAGGGTGGTGGCAAGCAGTACTTC. Its translation is CASSDQGGGKQYF.

This rearrangement joins TRBV5-8 to TRBJ2-2, with 10 bases matching TRBD2. CDR3 length equals 16 residues. Per the germline V gene, CDR1 is SGHTS and CDR2 is YDEGEE. V lost 4 bases and J lost 5; bases outside the gene matches: 8. CDR3 nucleotides: TGTGCCAGCAGCCGCCCTAGCGGGGGACCTACCGGGGAGCTGTTTTTT. Amino acids: CASSRPSGGPTGELFF.

This sequence joins TRBV9 and TRBJ1-3, with 11 bases matching TRBD1. Germline loops: CDR1 SGDLS, CDR2 YYNGEE. V gave up 4 bases and J gave up 8 bases; unmatched junction bases: 8. CDR3 length: 15 residues. The CDR3 loop is CASSPRGTGGDTIYF. In DNA form, the CDR3 reads TGTGCCAGCAGCCCCCGGGGGACAGGGGGGGACACCATATATTTT.

The rearrangement links TRBV7-2 to TRBJ2-2, with 8 positions matching TRBD1. Germline trimming cut 5 bases from V and 7 bases from J; bases unmatched to any gene: 9. CDR3 length: 15 amino acids. The V gene's germline CDR1 is SGHTA and CDR2 FQGNSA. CDR3 sequence: CASSAGQGVSGELFF. The CDR3 DNA sequence: TGTGCCAGCAGCGCAGGACAGGGCGTGAGCGGGGAGCTGTTTTTT.

The rearrangement links TRBV10-3 to TRBJ1-5; D is unresolved. This CDR3 has 13 amino acids. Between the trimmed V and J ends, which lost 6 bases and 0 bases, there was a span of 6 bases. Germline-derived CDR1 and CDR2 are ENHRY and SYGVKD. CDR3 sequence: CAIRAYSNQPQHF. CDR3 sequence (DNA): TGTGCCATCAGGGCTTATAGCAATCAGCCCCAGCATTTT.

As concerns this clone: One junction end does not reproduce the germline sequence, and a read error may be involved. The V gene is TRBV5-6, the J gene TRBJ2-7; 7 bases align to TRBD1. The CDR3 is 15 residues long. CDR1 is SGHDT, CDR2 YYEEEE, per germline. The CDR3 here is CASILGNGTAYEQYF. The CDR3 coding sequence is TGTGCCAGCATCTTGGGGAACGGGACAGCCTACGAGCAGTACTTC.

The chain combines TRBV6-5 with TRBJ1-2; TRBD1 matches at 9 bases. The CDR3 length is 14 residues. V gave up 6 bases and J gave up 4 bases; unmatched junction bases: 6. In germline, CDR1 is MNHEY, CDR2 SVGAGI. This chain's CDR3 is CASSPGTGLYGYTF. CDR3 in DNA: TGTGCCAGCAGCCCCGGGACAGGGCTCTATGGCTACACCTTC.

The chain uses TRBV28 and TRBJ1-1, with TRBD1 matching over 7 bases. Germline V gives CDR1 MDHEN, CDR2 SYDVKM. V shed 2 bases and J 1 base; nucleotides not matched to a gene: 1. The CDR3 length is 14 residues. The CDR3 coding sequence is TGTGCCAGCAGTTTACAGGGGGGGAACACTGAAGCTTTCTTT. It yields the protein CASSLQGGNTEAFF.

The J gene is TRBJ1-6, the V gene TRBV6-5; possible D gene TRBD1, 6 bases. This CDR3 has 14 amino acids. CDR1 is MNHEY and CDR2 is SVGAGI in the germline V gene. V lost 8 bases to trimming and J lost 10 bases, with 18 bases between them. The CDR3, as DNA: TGTGCCAGCCGAAACTTACAGGGTGGCTCACCCCTCCACTTT. It codes for CASRNLQGGSPLHF.

A few counts support this clone. The genes are TRBV21-1 and TRBJ1-4. TRBV21-1 is a pseudogene. CDR3 length: 16 residues. Written as DNA, the CDR3 is TGTGCCAGCAGCAAAGAAGAATGGGGAGTTAATGAAAAACTGTTTTTT. It encodes CASSKEEWGVNEKLFF.

V and J are TRBV15 and TRBJ2-5; D not resolved. CDR1 is LNHNV, CDR2 YYDKDF, per germline (reference sequence). V was cut by 4 bases and J by 4 bases, with 19 bases left in between. CDR3 length equals 16 residues. The CDR3 coding sequence is TGTGCCACCAGCAACCCCCCTGGCCCCCTAGGAGAGACCCAGTACTTC. This gives the protein CATSNPPGPLGETQYF.

The CDR3 DNA reads TGCAGCGTTGTAGGACTATCCTCTGGGGCCAACGTCCTGACTTTC. Its translation: CSVVGLSSGANVLTF. The genes are TRBV29-1 and TRBJ2-6, with TRBD2 as a possible D gene (6 bases). CDR1 is SQVTM, CDR2 ANQGSEA, per germline. The CDR3 extends over 15 amino acids. V was cut by 4 bases and J by 0 bases, with 10 bases left in between.

V and J are TRBV7-9 and TRBJ1-1, with TRBD1 matching 7 bases. The J segment lost 11 bases and the V segment lost 5 bases, leaving 11 bases of the junction unmatched. There are 13 residues in the CDR3. CDR1 is SEHNR and CDR2 is FQNEAQ in the germline V gene (reference sequence). The CDR3 here is CASSVNRGSGAFF. The CDR3 DNA reads as TGTGCCAGCAGCGTAAACAGGGGATCGGGGGCTTTCTTT.

CDR3 sequence (DNA): TGTGCCAGCAGCCAATCCAGAACAGTTTCCACCACTCAGTACTTC. This translates into CASSQSRTVSTTQYF. This chain uses TRBV7-2 with TRBJ2-4; D call uncertain. The CDR3 is made up of 15 amino acids. The V gene's germline CDR1 is SGHTA and CDR2 FQGNSA. The V end lost 5 bases, the J end lost 12 bases, and 23 bases lay between the germline ends. Full variable domain (outside the CDR3, taken from reference TRBV7-2 and TRBJ2-4): GAGVSQSPSNKVTEKGKDVELRCDPISGHTALYWYRQSLGQGLEFLIYFQGNSAPDKSGLPSDRFSAERTGGSVSTLTIQRTQQEDSAVYLCASSQSRTVSTTQYFGAGTRLSVL.

This clone was observed a handful of times. The J gene is TRBJ2-7, the V gene TRBV16; the D gene is possibly TRBD2 (5 bases). V was cut by 2 bases and J by 7 bases, with 9 bases left in between. CDR3 length: 12 residues. Germline CDR1 and CDR2: KGHSY and FQNENV. The CDR3 nucleotides read TGTGCCAGCAGCCAAGCGAGGAGGGAGCAGTACTTC. Amino acids: CASSQARREQYF.

The V gene is TRBV28, the J gene TRBJ2-3; maybe TRBD2 (6 bases). CDR3 length: 13 residues. The germline gives CDR1 MDHEN, CDR2 SYDVKM. The V end lost 6 bases, the J end lost 2 bases, and 9 bases lay between the germline ends. DNA of the CDR3: TGTGCCAGCAGGGAGGGAACCACAGATACGCAGTATTTT. It yields the protein CASREGTTDTQYF. Full variable domain (outside the CDR3, taken from reference TRBV28 and TRBJ2-3): DVKVTQSSRYLVKRTGEKVFLECVQDMDHENMFWYRQDPGLGLRLIYFSYDVKMKEKGDIPEGYSVSREKKERFSLILESASTNQTSMYLCASREGTTDTQYFGPGTRLTVL.

CDR3: CATSRGGVLEKLFF. CDR3 DNA: TGTGCCACCAGCAGAGGCGGAGTCCTTGAAAAACTGTTTTTT. The chain recombines TRBV15 with TRBJ1-4, with unresolved D. Per the germline V gene, CDR1 is LNHNV and CDR2 is YYDKDF (reference sequence). The CDR3 has 14 amino acids. Trimming pared 1 base from V and 7 bases from J, leaving 10 bases between.

The rearrangement links TRBV7-9 to TRBJ1-1; no clear D. CDR3 length equals 16 residues. Trimming shortened V by 4 bases and J by 4 bases, and 19 bases separated the two germline ends. Germline CDR1 and CDR2: SEHNR and FQNEAQ (reference sequence). The CDR3 DNA is TGTGCCAGCAGCTCCTTTATATCGCCCTCGGGCACTGAAGCTTTCTTT. Translating gives CASSSFISPSGTEAFF.

The chain links TRBV15 to TRBJ2-5; 7 bases are a match to TRBD2. Germline CDR1 is LNHNV and CDR2 is YYDKDF (reference sequence). V lost 5 bases to trimming and J lost 5 bases; unmatched junction nucleotides: 8. The CDR3 contains 14 residues. CDR3 region: CATSGGIGGETQYF. CDR3 in DNA: TGTGCCACCAGCGGGGGGATCGGGGGGGAGACCCAGTACTTC.

In DNA form, the CDR3 reads TGTGCCAGTAGTGACCCCGGGAGGAGCCATTACAATGAGCAGTTCTTC. Its translation is CASSDPGRSHYNEQFF. The chain is built from TRBV19 and TRBJ2-1; TRBD2 matches 7 bases. This CDR3 comprises 16 residues. From germline, CDR1 is LNHDA and CDR2 SQIVND (reference sequence). With 5 bases clipped from V and 4 bases from J, the junction kept 11 bases outside the gene matches.

This clone showed up just a few times. The J gene is TRBJ2-7, the V gene TRBV5-4; maybe TRBD1 (6 bases). CDR1 is SGHNT and CDR2 is YYREEE in the germline V gene (reference sequence). CDR3 size: 14 residues. V lost 4 bases to trimming and J lost 2 bases, with 13 bases between them. CDR3 region: CASSPDRRPYEQYF. CDR3 DNA: TGTGCCAGCAGCCCCGACAGGAGACCCTACGAGCAGTACTTC. The full variable domain, in which reference TRBV5-4 and TRBJ2-7 provide the parts outside the CDR3, is ETGVTQSPTHLIKTRGQQVTLRCSSQSGHNTVSWYQQALGQGPQFIFQYYREEENGRGNFPPRFSGLQFPNYSSELNVNALELDDSALYLCASSPDRRPYEQYFGPGTRLTVT.